Sequencing of this T cell receptor (beta chain) was carried out in a study of molecular identifiers for immune sequencing clone quantification. General observations from the study: Jurkat TCR RNA spiked in from one cell (amid some 1 million naive cells) was reportedly detectable.

This clonotype was seen ten or more times. The antigen is undetermined. MiXCR, applied by TCRdb to the PCR reads, yields one record per CDR3 protein. The sample holds about 640,000 distinct CDR3 sequences, 20% seen once. Germline V lookup: CDR1 LGHDT, CDR2 YNNKEL (reference sequence). The CDR3 spans 18 residues. Trimming stripped 0 bases from V and 0 bases from J, with 15 bases between. Sequenced material: naive CD8+ T cells from blood, with Jurkat cell RNA spiked in. The subset was: FACS-sorted CD8+CD4-CCR7+CD45RA+ naive T cells. The chain couples TRBV3-1 to TRBJ2-1; D may be TRBD1 or TRBD2 (6 bases each). This receptor was obtained from a human donor in good health. Some libraries in this study had Jurkat cell RNA spiked in. CDR3 region: CASSQDEGGPRSYNEQFF. The CDR3 DNA sequence: TGTGCCAGCAGCCAAGATGAGGGGGGCCCACGCTCCTACAATGAGCAGTTCTTC.